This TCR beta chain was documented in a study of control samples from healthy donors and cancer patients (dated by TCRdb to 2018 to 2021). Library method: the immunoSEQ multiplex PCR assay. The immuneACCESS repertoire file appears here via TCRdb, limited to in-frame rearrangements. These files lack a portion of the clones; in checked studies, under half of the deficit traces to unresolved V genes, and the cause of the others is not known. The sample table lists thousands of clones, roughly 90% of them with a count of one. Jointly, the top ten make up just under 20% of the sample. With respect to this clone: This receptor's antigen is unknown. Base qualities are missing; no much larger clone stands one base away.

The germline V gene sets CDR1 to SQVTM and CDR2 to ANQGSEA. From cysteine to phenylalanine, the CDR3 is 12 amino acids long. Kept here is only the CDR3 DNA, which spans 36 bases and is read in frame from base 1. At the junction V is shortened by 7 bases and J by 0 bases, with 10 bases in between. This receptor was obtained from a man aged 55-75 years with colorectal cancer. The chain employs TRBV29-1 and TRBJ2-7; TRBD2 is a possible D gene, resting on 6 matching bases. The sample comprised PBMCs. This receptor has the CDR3 CSASGSSYEQYF. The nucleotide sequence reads TGCAGCGCATCCGGGAGCTCCTACGAGCAGTACTTC.